This T cell receptor beta chain was sequenced for a study of blood T cell repertoires in COVID-19. Study-level information: Donors in the United States, Italy and Spain gave samples during acute or convalescent COVID-19. The analysed material was cDNA or gDNA that came from T cells, B-cell-depleted T cells, or PBMCs.

The CDR3 loop spans 14 amino acids. Germline V gene sequence: CDR1 LNHDA, CDR2 SQIVND (reference sequence). V shed 6 bases and J shed 2 bases, with 14 bases lying between them. Using immunoSEQ multiplex PCR, the repertoire was profiled, and TCRdb retains in-frame clones only, with some absent. This table holds approximately 200,000 clones, 65% to 85% found once. The sample was peripheral blood. The chain employs TRBV19 and TRBJ2-7; D is uncertain. This TCR derives from a man aged 60 to 75 with active or convalescent COVID-19. CDR3 bases: TGTGCCAGTAGCCCAGACACTCTCACCTACGAGCAGTACTTC. Protein sequence: CASSPDTLTYEQYF.